This T cell receptor (beta chain) was recovered during a study of technical replicates of blood from several donors. The table came from immunoSEQ multiplex PCR; TCRdb's copy has only in-frame clones and leaves some out. This sample has about 76,000 clones, with around 86% found just once. The CDR3 runs to 17 residues. V dropped 7 bases and J dropped 5 bases, with 27 bases sitting between them. Germline lookup yields CDR1 SGHDT and CDR2 YYEEEE. This TCR derives from a human donor in good health. Some clones in this sample may be carry-over from other donors' samples. The sequencing input was PBMCs. The chain couples TRBV5-6 to TRBJ1-1, with D possibly matching TRBD1 (5 bases). CDR3 nucleotide sequence: TGTGCCAGCCTATACAATGGGGGGACCCCCCTGGGGACTGAAGCTTTCTTT. Translating it yields CASLYNGGTPLGTEAFF.